This TCR beta chain emerged from a study of blood T cell repertoires in COVID-19. About the research overall: The United States, Italy and Spain were the sources of the acute and convalescent COVID-19 samples.

The CDR3 has 14 amino acids. Germline CDR1 SGHDT, CDR2 YYEEEE. The V gene lost 4 bases and the J gene lost 6 bases, with 16 bases spanning the gap. In the original analysis: Quantification of nucleated cells was approximated via reference gene primer amplification. TCRdb's table, derived via immunoSEQ multiplex PCR, lists solely in-frame clones and lacks some. D and trimming come from the DNA, and the V and J calls and clone size come from that table. The data hold some 100,000 clones, with about 88% observed a single time. This TCR was recovered from a man aged 25 to 45 in a cohort sampled during active COVID-19. The sample was peripheral blood. This rearrangement joins TRBV5-6 to TRBJ2-5; D might be TRBD2 (6 bases). CDR3 nucleotide sequence: TGTGCCAGCAGCCTTCCGGGGACTCCCCAGACCCAGTACTTC. Translation gives CASSLPGTPQTQYF.